The sequence of this T cell receptor beta chain was determined in a study of blood T cell repertoires in COVID-19. Sequencing was performed with immunoSEQ multiplex PCR; in TCRdb, only in-frame clones are kept and a portion is missing. The sample shows tens of thousands of clones, about 73% of them seen only once. After removal of 4 bases from V and 2 bases from J, the junction contained 9 bases not matched to a gene. Germline V CDR1 and CDR2: MDHEN, SYDVKM. The CDR3 is made up of 18 amino acids. V and J are TRBV28 and TRBJ1-6; 9 bases line up with TRBD1. Specimen: peripheral blood. The clonotype originates from a man in his 60s with acute or convalescent COVID-19. The chain's CDR3 is CASSSPSGTGTYNSPLHF. For the CDR3, the DNA is TGTGCCAGCAGTTCCCCATCCGGGACAGGGACCTATAATTCACCCCTCCACTTT.